This TCR beta chain was documented in a study of cytomegalovirus exposure and HLA in healthy donors. A multiplex PCR was run with 60 Vbeta primers and 13 Jbeta primers. Some clones are missing from TCRdb's copy, which holds only in-frame ones; the method was immunoSEQ multiplex PCR. The data contain 150,000 to 180,000 clones, 70% to 90% of them singletons. The CDR3 loop spans 13 amino acids. Trimming took 3 bases from V and 5 from J, leaving 10 bases between them. In germline, CDR1 is SGHVS, CDR2 FQNEAQ. This sequence originates from a woman aged 40-49 years in good health and CMV-seropositive. Source material: PBMCs. J is TRBJ1-2 and V is TRBV7-8; D possibly corresponds to TRBD1 (6 bases). The CDR3 loop is CASSLTGDYGYTF. The CDR3, as DNA: TGTGCCAGCAGCTTGACAGGAGATTATGGCTACACCTTC.